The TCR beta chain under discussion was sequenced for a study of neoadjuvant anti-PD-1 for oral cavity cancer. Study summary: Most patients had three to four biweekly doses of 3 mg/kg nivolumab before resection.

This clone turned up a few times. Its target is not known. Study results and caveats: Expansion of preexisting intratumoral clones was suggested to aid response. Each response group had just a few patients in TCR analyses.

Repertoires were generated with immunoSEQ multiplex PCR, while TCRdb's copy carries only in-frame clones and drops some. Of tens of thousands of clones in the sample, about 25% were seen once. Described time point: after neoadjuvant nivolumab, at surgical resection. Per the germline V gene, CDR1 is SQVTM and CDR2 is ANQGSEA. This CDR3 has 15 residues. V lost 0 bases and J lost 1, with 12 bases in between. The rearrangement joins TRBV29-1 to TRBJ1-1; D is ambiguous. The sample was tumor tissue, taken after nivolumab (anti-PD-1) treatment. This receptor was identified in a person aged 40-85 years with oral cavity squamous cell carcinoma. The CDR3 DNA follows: TGCAGCGTTGAAGATAGTGCGGCAGGGAACACTGAAGCTTTCTTT. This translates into CSVEDSAAGNTEAFF.